The following is a TCR beta chain sequence with its context. This CDR3 contains 15 residues. V lost 5 bases and J lost 2; bases outside the gene matches: 7. Germline loops: CDR1 SGHTA, CDR2 FQGTGA. This entry comes from a study of blood T cell repertoires in COVID-19. Only in-frame clones appear in the TCRdb table, and some are missing; sequencing was by immunoSEQ multiplex PCR. This table holds about 210,000 clones, roughly 86% found once. The receptor was derived from a woman in her thirties or forties with acute or convalescent COVID-19. The chain has TRBV7-3 and TRBJ2-3, with 7 bases aligning to TRBD2. The sample taken for sequencing was peripheral blood. This chain's CDR3 is CASSAGTISTDTQYF. CDR3 nucleotides: TGTGCCAGCAGCGCCGGGACTATTTCCACAGATACGCAGTATTTT.